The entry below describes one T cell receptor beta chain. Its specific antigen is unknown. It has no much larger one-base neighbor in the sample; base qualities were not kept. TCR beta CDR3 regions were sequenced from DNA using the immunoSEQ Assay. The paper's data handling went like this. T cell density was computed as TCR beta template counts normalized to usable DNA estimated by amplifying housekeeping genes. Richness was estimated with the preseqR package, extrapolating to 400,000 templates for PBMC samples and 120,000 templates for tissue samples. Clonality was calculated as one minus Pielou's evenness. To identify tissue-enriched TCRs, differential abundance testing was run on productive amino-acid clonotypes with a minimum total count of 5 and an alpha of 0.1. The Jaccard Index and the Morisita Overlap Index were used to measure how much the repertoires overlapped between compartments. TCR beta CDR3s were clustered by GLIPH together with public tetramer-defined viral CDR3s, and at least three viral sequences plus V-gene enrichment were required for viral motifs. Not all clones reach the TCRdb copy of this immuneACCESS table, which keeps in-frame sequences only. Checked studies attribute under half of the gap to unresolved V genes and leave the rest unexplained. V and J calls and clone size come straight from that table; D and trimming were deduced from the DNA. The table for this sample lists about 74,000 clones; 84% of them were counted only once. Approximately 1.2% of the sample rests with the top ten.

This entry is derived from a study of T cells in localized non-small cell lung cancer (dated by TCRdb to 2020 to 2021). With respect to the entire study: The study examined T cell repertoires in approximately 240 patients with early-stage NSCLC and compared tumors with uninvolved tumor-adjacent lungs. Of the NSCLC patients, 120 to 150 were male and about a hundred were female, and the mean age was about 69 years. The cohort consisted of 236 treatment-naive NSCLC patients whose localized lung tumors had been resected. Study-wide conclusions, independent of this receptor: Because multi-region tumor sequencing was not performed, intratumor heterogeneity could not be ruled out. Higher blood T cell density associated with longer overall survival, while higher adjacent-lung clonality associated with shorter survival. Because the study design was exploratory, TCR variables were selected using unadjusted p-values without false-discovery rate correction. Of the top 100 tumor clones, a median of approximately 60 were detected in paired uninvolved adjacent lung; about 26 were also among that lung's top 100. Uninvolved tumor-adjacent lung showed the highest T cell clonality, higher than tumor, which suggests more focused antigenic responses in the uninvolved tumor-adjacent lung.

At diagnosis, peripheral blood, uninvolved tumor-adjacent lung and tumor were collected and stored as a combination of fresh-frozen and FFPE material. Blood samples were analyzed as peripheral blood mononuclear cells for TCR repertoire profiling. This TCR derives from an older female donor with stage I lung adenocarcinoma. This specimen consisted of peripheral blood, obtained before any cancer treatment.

Here is the DNA: TGTGCCAGTAGTGCGGGTGGCGGCCCAAGGGAGACCCAGTACTTC. The encoded protein is CASSAGGGPRETQYF. The V and J segments used are TRBV19 and TRBJ2-5; D gene: possibly TRBD2, on 5 matching bases. Sequences LNHDA (CDR1) and SQIVND (CDR2) are obtained from the germline V gene (reference sequence). The V end loses 5 bases and the J end loses 5 bases, and a stretch of 18 bases separates them. Its CDR3 holds 15 amino acids, cysteine through phenylalanine. Left in the record is the CDR3 DNA by itself, 45 bases read in frame from the first base. The CDR3, completed at both ends by the reference TRBV19 and TRBJ2-5 genes, gives the full variable domain DGGITQSPKYLFRKEGQNVTLSCEQNLNHDAMYWYRQDPGQGLRLIYYSQIVNDFQKGDIAEGYSVSREKKESFPLTVTSAQKNPTAFYLCASSAGGGPRETQYFGPGTRLLVL.